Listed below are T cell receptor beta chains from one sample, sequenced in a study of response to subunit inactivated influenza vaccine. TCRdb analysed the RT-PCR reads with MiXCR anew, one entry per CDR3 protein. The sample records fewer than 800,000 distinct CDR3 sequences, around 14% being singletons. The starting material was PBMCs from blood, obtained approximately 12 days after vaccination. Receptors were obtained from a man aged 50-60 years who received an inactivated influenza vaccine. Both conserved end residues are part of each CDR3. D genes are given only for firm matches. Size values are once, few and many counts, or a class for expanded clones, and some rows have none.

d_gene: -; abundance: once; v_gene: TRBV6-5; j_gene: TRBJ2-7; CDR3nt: TGTGCCAGCAGTTACCTCGGACACTCTCGATATACCTACGAGCAGTACTTC; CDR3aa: CASSYLGHSRYTYEQYF
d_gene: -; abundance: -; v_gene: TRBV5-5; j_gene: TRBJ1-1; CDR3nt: TGTGCCAGCAGCGGGTCAACAGTGGGGAACACTGAAGCTTTCTTT; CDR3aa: CASSGSTVGNTEAFF
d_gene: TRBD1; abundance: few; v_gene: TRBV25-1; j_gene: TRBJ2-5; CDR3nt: TGTGCCAGCAGTGGGCATCCCGGGACAGGGGACGAGACCCAGTACTTC; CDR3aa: CASSGHPGTGDETQYF
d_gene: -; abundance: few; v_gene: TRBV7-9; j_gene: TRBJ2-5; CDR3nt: TGTGCCAGCAGCTTCGGTGACAGTGTGGGCCAAGAGACCCAGTACTTC; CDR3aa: CASSFGDSVGQETQYF
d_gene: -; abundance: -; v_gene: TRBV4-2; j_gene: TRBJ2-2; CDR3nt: TGTGCCAGCGGAGGGGTCGCGAACACCGGGGAGCTGTTTTTT; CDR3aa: CASGGVANTGELFF
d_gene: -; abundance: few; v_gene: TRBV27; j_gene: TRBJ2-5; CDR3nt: TGTGCCAGCAGTTTTACGGGATCTAGGGAGACCCAGTACTTC; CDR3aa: CASSFTGSRETQYF
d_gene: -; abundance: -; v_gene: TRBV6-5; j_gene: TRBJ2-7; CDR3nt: TGTGCCAGCAGTTACGGAGGGGCCGGGGATCCCTACGAGCAGTACTTC; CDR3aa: CASSYGGAGDPYEQYF
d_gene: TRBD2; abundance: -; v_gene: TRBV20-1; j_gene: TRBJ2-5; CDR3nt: TGCAGTGCTAGAGATCCGCACCTAACTAGCGGGAGTAAACAGACCCAGTACTTC; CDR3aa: CSARDPHLTSGSKQTQYF
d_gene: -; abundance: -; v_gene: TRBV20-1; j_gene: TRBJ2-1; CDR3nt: TGCAGTGCCCCAACCCGGGACCGACCCTACAATGAGCAGTTCTTC; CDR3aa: CSAPTRDRPYNEQFF
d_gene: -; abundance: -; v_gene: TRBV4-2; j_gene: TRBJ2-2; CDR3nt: TGTGCCAGCAGCCACACACTCAGGGGCAGGGTGGCCGGGGAGCTGTTTTTT; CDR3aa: CASSHTLRGRVAGELFF
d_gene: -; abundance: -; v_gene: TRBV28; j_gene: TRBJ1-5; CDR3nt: TGTGCCAGCAGCCCCCCGGGACGGATCAATCAGCCCCAGCATTTT; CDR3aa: CASSPPGRINQPQHF
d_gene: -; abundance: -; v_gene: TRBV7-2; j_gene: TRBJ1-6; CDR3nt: TGTGCCAGCAGCTTAGGTGGGGTTCGGCCCTATAATTCACCCCTCCACTTT; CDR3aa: CASSLGGVRPYNSPLHF
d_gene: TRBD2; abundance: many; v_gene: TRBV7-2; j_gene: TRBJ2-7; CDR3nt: TGTGCCAGCAGCTTCGGACTAGCCTACGAGCAGTACTTC; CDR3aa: CASSFGLAYEQYF
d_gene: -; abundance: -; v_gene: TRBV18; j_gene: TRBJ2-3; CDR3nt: TGTGCCAGCTCACCAGAGGGGACCGGCCGCACAGATACGCAGTATTTT; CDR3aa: CASSPEGTGRTDTQYF
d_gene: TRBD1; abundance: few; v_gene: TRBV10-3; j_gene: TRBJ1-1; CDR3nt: TGTGCCATCAGCGGGACAGGGCCCCATGGGAACACTGAAGCTTTCTTT; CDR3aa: CAISGTGPHGNTEAFF
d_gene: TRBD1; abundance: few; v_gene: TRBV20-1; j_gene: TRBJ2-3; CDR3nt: TGCAGTGCTAGACCACAGACAGGGGCTAAAGCAGATACGCAGTATTTT; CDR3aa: CSARPQTGAKADTQYF
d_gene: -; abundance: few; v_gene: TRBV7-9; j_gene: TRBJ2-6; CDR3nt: TGTGCCAGCAGCCCCGGGGGCCGGGGTTCTGGGGCCAACGTCCTGACTTTC; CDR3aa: CASSPGGRGSGANVLTF
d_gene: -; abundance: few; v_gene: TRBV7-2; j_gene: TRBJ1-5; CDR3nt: TGTGCCAGCAGCTTAGTGAGGGGGGCGCGCGGCAATCAGCCCCAGCATTTT; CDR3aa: CASSLVRGARGNQPQHF
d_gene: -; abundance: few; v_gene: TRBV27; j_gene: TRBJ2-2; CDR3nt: TGTGCCAGCACCCCAATGAGTAAGAACACCGGGGAGCTGTTTTTT; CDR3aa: CASTPMSKNTGELFF
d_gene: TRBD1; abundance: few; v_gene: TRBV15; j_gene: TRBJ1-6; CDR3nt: TGTGCCACCAGCAGAGCCTACAGGGGCGATTCACCCCTCCACTTT; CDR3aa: CATSRAYRGDSPLHF
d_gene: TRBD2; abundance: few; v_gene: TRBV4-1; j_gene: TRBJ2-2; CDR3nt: TGCGCCAGCAGCCTCGAAGCGGGGGGGACGACCGGGGAGCTGTTTTTT; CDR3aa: CASSLEAGGTTGELFF
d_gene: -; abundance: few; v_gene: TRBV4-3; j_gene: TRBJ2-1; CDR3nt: TGCGCCAGCAGCCACGGCAATACCTACAATGAGCAGTTCTTC; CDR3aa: CASSHGNTYNEQFF
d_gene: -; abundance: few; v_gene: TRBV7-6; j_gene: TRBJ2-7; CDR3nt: TGTGCCAGCAGCTTAGAACCAGGGAAGGCCTACGAGCAGTACTTC; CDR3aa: CASSLEPGKAYEQYF
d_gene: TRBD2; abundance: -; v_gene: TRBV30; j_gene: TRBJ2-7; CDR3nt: TGTGCCTGGAGTTGGGGACTAGCGGGCTACGAGCAGTACTTC; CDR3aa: CAWSWGLAGYEQYF
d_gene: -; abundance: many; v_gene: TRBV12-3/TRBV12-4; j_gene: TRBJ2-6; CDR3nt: TGTGCCAGCACCCCCGGGGGGGCCAACGTCCTGACTTTC; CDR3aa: CASTPGGANVLTF
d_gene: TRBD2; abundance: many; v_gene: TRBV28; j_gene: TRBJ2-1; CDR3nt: TGTGCCAGCATGCCCTCGCTAGCGGTTAAGAATGAGCAGTTCTTC; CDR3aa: CASMPSLAVKNEQFF
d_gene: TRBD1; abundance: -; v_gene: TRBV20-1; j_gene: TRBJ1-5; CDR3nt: TGCAGTGCTGGGACAGTAGGTCATCAGCCCCAGCATTTT; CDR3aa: CSAGTVGHQPQHF
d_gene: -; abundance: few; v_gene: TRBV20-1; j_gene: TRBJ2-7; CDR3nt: TGCAGTGCTAGAGAGGTTAACCTGGTTAAGGGTTCCGAGCAGTACTTC; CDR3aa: CSAREVNLVKGSEQYF
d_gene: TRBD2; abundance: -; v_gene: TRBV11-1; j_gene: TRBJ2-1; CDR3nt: TGTGCCAGCAGTTCCACGGGAGGGACTAGCGGGATCTTCAATGAGCAGTTCTTC; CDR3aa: CASSSTGGTSGIFNEQFF
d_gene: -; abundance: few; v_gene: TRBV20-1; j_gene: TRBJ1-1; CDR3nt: TGCAGTGCTAGTAGCAAGGGGGAATCGACCCCTGAAGCTTTCTTT; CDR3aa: CSASSKGESTPEAFF
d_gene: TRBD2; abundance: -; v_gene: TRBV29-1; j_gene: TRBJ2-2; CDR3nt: TGCAGCGTTGAGTGGACTAGCGGGGAACGTATCGGGGAGCTGTTTTTT; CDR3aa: CSVEWTSGERIGELFF
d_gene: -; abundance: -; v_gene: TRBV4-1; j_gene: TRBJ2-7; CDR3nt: TGCGCCAGCAGCCAAGAAGCCAGTTACTACGAGCAGTACTTC; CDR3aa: CASSQEASYYEQYF
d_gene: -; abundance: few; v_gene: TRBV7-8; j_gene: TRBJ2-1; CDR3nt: TGTGCCAGCAGCTTAATGGGTGAGCAGTTCTTC; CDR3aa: CASSLMGEQFF
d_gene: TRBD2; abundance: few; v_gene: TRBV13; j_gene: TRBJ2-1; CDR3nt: TGTGCCAGCAGCATCCGGGGCGGGGGGGCTGATGAGCAGTTCTTC; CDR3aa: CASSIRGGGADEQFF
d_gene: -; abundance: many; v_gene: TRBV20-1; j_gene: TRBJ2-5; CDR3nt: TGCAGTGCTAGAGGGTTCCAAGAGACCCAGTACTTC; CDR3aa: CSARGFQETQYF
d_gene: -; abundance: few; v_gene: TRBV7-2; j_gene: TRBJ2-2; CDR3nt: TGTGCCAGCAGCTTATTGAAGGGAGCCGGGGAGCTGTTTTTT; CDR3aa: CASSLLKGAGELFF
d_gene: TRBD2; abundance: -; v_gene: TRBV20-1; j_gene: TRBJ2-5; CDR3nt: TGCAGTGCTACCGGGACTAGCGGGATTGAGACCCAGTACTTC; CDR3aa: CSATGTSGIETQYF
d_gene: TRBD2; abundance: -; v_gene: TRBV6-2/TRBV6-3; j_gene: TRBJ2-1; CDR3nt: TGTGCCAGCCGACTAGCGGGCAGGACGTGGCAGTTCTTC; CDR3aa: CASRLAGRTWQFF
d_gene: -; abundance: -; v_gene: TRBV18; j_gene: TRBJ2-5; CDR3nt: TGTGCCAGCTCGCCCACAGGGCAGACCCAGTACTTC; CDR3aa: CASSPTGQTQYF
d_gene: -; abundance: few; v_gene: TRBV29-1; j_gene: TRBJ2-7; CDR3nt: TGCAGCGTTGTAAGCCCGAGCTCCTACGAGCAGTACTTC; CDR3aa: CSVVSPSSYEQYF
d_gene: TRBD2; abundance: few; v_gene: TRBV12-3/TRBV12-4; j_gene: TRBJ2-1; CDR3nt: TGTGCCAGCACCCCTGTTAGCGGGACCAATGAGCAGTTCTTC; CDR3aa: CASTPVSGTNEQFF